Sequencing of this T cell receptor beta chain was carried out in a study of Graves' ophthalmopathy and Graves' hyperthyroidism. Overall study results and limits: Ophthalmopathy and stable hyperthyroidism were discriminated by a 13-signature model, with over 85% sensitivity and approximately 81% specificity. In blood, most expanded thyroid clonotypes above 0.001 frequency were also detected.

CDR3 length: 14 amino acids. V gave up 2 bases and J gave up 6 bases; unmatched junction bases: 5. The germline CDR1 and CDR2 sequences are MDHEN and SYDVKM. Amplification targeted the TCR beta CDR3 regions, with RNA transcripts as the source material. HTBI primers were used in a first-round RT-PCR, which preceded a second-round multiplex PCR. One entry per CDR3 protein, called by TCRdb with MiXCR from the multiplex PCR reads. The data show about 220,000 distinct CDR3 sequences, roughly 21% seen once. PBMCs were obtained from roughly 9.7 ml of fresh peripheral blood. Many counts were recorded for this clonotype. Its target is unknown.

V usage is TRBV28 and J usage is TRBJ2-7; 9 bases are a match to TRBD2. This TCR was recovered from a woman between 45 and 65 years old with Graves' ophthalmopathy. The sequenced sample was peripheral blood. DNA for the CDR3: TGTGCCAGCAGTTTAACTAGCGGGCTTGGCGAGCAGTACTTC. It translates to CASSLTSGLGEQYF.